What follows is one T cell receptor (beta chain) and its context. What it recognizes is unknown. Only in-frame clones appear in the TCRdb table, and some are missing; sequencing was by immunoSEQ multiplex PCR. The table has a few million clones, approximately 93% seen once. The record originates from a study of shared clonotypes between healthy human individuals. Findings of the study overall: Among non-shared clonotypes, generation probabilities were lower than among those shared by all four donors.

The CDR3 contains 13 residues. In germline, CDR1 is GTSNPN, CDR2 SVGIG (reference sequence). Between the trimmed V and J ends, which lost 3 bases and 3 bases, there was a span of 9 bases. The clonotype originates from a man in his late teens or twenties in good health. Some clones in this sample may be carry-over from other donors' samples. The sequencing sample was made of naive CD4+ T cells from PBMCs. Subset specified: CD45RA+ positively selected. V usage is TRBV30 and J usage is TRBJ1-3, with D uncertain. CDR3 nucleotides: TGTGCCTGGAGGAGGGCTTTTGGAAACACCATATATTTT. Protein sequence: CAWRRAFGNTIYF.